One T cell receptor (beta chain) is described in this entry. Its antigen is undetermined. Amplified TCR beta CDR3 regions came from RNA transcripts. In the first-round RT-PCR of the TCR CDR3, the HTBI primer set was used. TCRdb fed the multiplex PCR reads into MiXCR, producing one record per CDR3 protein. Here the sample spans hundreds of thousands of distinct CDR3 sequences, roughly 19% being singletons. These data belong to a study of T cells in Graves' hyperthyroidism and ophthalmopathy. General study points: Median prediction lead before ophthalmopathy onset was about 6.5 months with the model.

Per the germline V gene, CDR1 is SGHAT and CDR2 is FQDESV (reference sequence). The CDR3 runs 16 residues. V was pared by 5 bases and J by 5 bases, with 21 bases between. This chain joins TRBV11-1 and TRBJ2-5; possibly TRBD2 for D (6 bases). This clonotype was sampled from a man aged 50-60 years with Graves' ophthalmopathy. The material sequenced was blood. The CDR3 sequence: CASSRQRATRGETQYF. For the CDR3, the DNA is TGTGCCAGCAGCCGACAGCGGGCTACACGGGGGGAGACCCAGTACTTC.